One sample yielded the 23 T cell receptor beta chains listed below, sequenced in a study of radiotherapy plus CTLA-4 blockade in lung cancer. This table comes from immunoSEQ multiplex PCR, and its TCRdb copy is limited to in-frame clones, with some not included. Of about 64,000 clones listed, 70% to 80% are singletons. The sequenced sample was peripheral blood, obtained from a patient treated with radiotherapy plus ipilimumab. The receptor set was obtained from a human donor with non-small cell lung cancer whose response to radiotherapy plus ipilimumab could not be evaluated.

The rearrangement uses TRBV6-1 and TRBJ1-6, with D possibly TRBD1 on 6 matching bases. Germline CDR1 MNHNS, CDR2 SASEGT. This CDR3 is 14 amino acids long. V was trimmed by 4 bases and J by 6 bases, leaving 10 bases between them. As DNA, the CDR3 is TGTGCCAGCAGTGTTCTGGACAGTAATTCACCCCTCCACTTT. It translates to CASSVLDSNSPLHF.

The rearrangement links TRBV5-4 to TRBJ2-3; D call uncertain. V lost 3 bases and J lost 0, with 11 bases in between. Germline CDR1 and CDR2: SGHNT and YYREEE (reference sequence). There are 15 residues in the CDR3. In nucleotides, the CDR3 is TGTGCCAGCAGCTCGTCTTCCAGGAGCACAGATACGCAGTATTTT. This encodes CASSSSSRSTDTQYF. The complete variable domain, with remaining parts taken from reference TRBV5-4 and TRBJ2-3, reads ETGVTQSPTHLIKTRGQQVTLRCSSQSGHNTVSWYQQALGQGPQFIFQYYREEENGRGNFPPRFSGLQFPNYSSELNVNALELDDSALYLCASSSSSRSTDTQYFGPGTRLTVL.

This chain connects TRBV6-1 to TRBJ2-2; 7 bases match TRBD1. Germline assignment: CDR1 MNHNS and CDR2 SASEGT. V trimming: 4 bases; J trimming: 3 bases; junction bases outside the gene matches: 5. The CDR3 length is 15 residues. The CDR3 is CASSVDRAYTGELFF. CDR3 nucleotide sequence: TGTGCCAGCAGTGTCGACAGGGCGTACACCGGGGAGCTGTTTTTT.

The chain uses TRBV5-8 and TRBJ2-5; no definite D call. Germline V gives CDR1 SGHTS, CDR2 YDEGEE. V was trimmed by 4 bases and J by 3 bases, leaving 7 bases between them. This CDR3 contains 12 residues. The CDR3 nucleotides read TGTGCCAGCAGCCCACGAGAAGAGACCCAGTACTTC. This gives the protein CASSPREETQYF.

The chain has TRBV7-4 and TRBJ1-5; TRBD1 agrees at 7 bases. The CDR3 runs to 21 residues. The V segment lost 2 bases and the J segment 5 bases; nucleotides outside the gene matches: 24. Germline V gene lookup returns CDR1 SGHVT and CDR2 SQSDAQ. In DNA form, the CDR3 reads TGTGCCAGCAGCTTAAGAGGCCCCGGGACAGATTATCCTACGGCGGATCAGCCCCAGCATTTT. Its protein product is CASSLRGPGTDYPTADQPQHF.

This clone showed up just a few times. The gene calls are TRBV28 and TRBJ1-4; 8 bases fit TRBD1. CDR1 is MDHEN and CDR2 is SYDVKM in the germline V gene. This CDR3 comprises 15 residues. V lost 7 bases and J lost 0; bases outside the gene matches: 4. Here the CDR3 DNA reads TGTGCCAGCACTCAGGGGGCGGCAACTAATGAAAAACTGTTTTTT. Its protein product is CASTQGAATNEKLFF.

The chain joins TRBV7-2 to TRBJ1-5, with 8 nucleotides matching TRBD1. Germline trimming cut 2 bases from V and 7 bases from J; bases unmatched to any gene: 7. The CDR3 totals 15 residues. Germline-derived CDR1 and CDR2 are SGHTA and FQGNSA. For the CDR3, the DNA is TGTGCCAGCAGCTTACGACAGGGGAACAAACAGCCCCAGCATTTT. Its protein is CASSLRQGNKQPQHF.

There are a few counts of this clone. The DNA for the CDR3 is TGTGCCAGCAGCTTAGTTAGCGGAACAGATACGCAGTATTTT. Its protein product is CASSLVSGTDTQYF. The J gene is TRBJ2-3, the V gene TRBV7-9, with a tentative D call TRBD2 (6 bases). The CDR3 contains 14 residues. The germline V gene encodes CDR1 SEHNR and CDR2 FQNEAQ (reference sequence). V lost 1 base to trimming and J lost 3 bases, with 8 bases between them.

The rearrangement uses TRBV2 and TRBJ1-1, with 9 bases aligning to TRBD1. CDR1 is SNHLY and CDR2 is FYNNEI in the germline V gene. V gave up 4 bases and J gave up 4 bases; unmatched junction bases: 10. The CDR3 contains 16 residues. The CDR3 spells CASSGGTGGGSTEAFF. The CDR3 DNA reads TGTGCCAGCAGTGGAGGAACAGGGGGCGGTAGCACTGAAGCTTTCTTT.

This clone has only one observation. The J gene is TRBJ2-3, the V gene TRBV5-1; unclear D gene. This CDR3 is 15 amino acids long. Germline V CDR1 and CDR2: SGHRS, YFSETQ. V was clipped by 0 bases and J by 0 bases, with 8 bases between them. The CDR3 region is CASSLELPSTDTQYF. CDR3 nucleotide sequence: TGCGCCAGCAGCTTGGAACTACCTAGCACAGATACGCAGTATTTT.

The DNA for the CDR3 is TGTGCCAGCAGTTTCACTAGCGGGGGTTGGGGTGAGACCCAGTACTTC. Protein product: CASSFTSGGWGETQYF. The V gene is TRBV27, the J gene TRBJ2-5; 11 bases line up with TRBD2. The CDR3 is 16 amino acids. Germline values: CDR1 MNHEY, CDR2 SMNVEV (reference sequence). V shed 3 bases and J 5 bases; nucleotides not matched to a gene: 8.

As DNA, the CDR3 is TGTGCCAGCAGCTTAACTTCGTTACAGGGCAATGAGCAGTTCTTC. This sequence encodes CASSLTSLQGNEQFF. V usage is TRBV7-3 and J usage is TRBJ2-1; D may be TRBD1 (6 bases). V lost 0 bases and J lost 6, with 12 bases in between. The germline V gene encodes CDR1 SGHTA and CDR2 FQGTGA. There are 15 residues in the CDR3.

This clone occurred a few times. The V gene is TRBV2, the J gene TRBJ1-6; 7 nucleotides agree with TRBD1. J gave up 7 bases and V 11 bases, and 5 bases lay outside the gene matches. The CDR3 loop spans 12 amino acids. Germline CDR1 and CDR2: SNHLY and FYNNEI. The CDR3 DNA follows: TGTGCCTGGGGCAGGGGGAATTCACCCCTCCACTTT. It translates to CAWGRGNSPLHF.

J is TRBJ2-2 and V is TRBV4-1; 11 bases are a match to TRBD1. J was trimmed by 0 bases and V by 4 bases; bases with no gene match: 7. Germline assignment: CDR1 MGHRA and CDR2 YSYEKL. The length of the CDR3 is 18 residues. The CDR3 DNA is TGCGCCAGCAGCCTAGGATGGGGACAGGGGGCGAACACCGGGGAGCTGTTTTTT. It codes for CASSLGWGQGANTGELFF.

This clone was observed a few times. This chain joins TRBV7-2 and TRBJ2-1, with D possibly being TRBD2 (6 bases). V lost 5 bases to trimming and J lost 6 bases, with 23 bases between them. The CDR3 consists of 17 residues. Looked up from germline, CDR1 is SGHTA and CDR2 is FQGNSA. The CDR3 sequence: CASSRLRAGRPSNEQFF. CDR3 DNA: TGTGCCAGCAGCCGCCTCCGAGCGGGCCGGCCTAGCAATGAGCAGTTCTTC.

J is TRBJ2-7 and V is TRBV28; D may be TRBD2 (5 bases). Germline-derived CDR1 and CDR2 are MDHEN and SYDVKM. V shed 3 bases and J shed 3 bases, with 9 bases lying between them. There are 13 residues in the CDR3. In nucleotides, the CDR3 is TGTGCCAGCAGTTTTGAGGGAATCTACGAGCAGTACTTC. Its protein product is CASSFEGIYEQYF.

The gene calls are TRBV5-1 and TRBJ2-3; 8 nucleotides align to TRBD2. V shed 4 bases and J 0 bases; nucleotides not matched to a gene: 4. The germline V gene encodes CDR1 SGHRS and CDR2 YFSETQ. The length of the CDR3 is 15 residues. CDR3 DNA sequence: TGCGCCAGCAGCGTTAGCGGGGCTAGCACAGATACGCAGTATTTT. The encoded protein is CASSVSGASTDTQYF.

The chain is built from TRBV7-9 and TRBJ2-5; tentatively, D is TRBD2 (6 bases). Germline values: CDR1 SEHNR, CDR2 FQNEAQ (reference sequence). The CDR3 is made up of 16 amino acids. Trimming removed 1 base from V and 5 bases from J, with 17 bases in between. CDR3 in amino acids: CASSLDSEGSTETQYF. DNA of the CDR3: TGTGCCAGCAGCTTAGATTCGGAGGGGTCTACGGAGACCCAGTACTTC.

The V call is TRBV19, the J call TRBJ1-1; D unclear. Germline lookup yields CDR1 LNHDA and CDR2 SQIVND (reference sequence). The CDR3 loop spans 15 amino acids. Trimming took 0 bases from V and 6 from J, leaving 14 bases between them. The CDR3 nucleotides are TGTGCCAGTAGTATAGAGGCCGGCCGGAGATCTGAAGCTTTCTTT. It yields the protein CASSIEAGRRSEAFF.

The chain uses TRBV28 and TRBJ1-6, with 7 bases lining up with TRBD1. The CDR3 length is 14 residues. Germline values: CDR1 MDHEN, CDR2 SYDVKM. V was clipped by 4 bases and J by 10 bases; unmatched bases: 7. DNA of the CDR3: TGTGCCAGCAGTTATACAGGGGTAGACTCACCCCTCCACTTT. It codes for CASSYTGVDSPLHF.

The CDR3, as DNA: TGCGCCAGCAGCTTGGACAGGGGTTCCTATGGCTACACCTTC. Its protein is CASSLDRGSYGYTF. The rearrangement uses TRBV5-1 and TRBJ1-2; TRBD1 matches 7 bases. With V trimmed by 0 bases and J by 4 bases, 3 bases remained unmatched. This CDR3 comprises 14 residues. Germline-derived CDR1 and CDR2 are SGHRS and YFSETQ.

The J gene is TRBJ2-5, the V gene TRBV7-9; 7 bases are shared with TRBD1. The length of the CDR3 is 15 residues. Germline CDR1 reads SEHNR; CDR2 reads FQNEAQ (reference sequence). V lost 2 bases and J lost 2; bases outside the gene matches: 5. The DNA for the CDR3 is TGTGCCAGCAGCTTACTCGGGACAGTTCAAGAGACCCAGTACTTC. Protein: CASSLLGTVQETQYF.

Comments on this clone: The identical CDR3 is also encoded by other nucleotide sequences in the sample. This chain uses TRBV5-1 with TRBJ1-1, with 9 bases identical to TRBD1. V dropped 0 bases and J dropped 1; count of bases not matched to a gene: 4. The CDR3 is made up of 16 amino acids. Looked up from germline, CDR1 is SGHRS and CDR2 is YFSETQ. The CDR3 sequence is CASSLETGGANTEAFF. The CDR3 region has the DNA TGCGCCAGCAGCTTGGAGACAGGGGGGGCGAACACTGAAGCTTTCTTT.